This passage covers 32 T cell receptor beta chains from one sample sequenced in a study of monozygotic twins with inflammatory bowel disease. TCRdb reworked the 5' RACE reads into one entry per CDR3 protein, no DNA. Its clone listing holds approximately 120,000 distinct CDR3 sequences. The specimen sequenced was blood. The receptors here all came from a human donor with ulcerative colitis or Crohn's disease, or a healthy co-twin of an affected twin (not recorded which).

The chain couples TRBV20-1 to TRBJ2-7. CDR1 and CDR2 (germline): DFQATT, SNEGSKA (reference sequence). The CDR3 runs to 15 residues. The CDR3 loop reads CSARNQETSSYEQYF.

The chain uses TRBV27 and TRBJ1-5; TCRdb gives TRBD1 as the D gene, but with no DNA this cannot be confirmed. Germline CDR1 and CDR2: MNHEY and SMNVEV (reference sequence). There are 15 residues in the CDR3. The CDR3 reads CASSNRQYSNQPQHF.

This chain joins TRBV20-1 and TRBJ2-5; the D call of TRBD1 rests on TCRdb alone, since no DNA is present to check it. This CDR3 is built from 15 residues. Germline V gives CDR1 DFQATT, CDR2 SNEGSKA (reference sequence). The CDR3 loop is CSARDAQGGRETQYF.

The CDR3 spells CASSIASPNTGELFF. The rearrangement links TRBV3-1 to TRBJ2-2. Germline-derived CDR1 and CDR2 are LGHDT and YNNKEL (reference sequence). The CDR3 is 15 residues long.

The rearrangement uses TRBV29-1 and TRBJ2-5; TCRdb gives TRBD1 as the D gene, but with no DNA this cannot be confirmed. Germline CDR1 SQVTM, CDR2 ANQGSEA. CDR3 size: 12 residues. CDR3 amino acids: CSVGGLRETQYF.

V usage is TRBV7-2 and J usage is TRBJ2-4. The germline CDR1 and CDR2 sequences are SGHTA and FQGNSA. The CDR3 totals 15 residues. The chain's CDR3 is CASSPRTLAKNMQYF.

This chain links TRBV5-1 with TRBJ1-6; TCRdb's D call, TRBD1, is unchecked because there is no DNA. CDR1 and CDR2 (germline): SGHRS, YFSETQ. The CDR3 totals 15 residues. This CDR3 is CASSLEGRVDSPLHF.

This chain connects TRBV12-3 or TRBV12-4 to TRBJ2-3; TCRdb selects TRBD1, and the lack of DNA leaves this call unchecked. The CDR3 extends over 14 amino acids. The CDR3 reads CAEGGHIHTDTQYF.

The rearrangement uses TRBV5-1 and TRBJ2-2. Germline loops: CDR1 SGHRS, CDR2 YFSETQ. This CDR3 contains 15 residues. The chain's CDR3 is CASSLAVSNTGELFF.

This CDR3 is CASSPIGDSIQPQHF. The chain has TRBV18 and TRBJ1-5. The length of the CDR3 is 15 residues. Looked up from germline, CDR1 is KGHSH and CDR2 is LQKENI. Combining the CDR3 with reference TRBV18 and TRBJ1-5 gives the whole variable domain NAGVMQNPRHLVRRRGQEARLRCSPMKGHSHVYWYRQLPEEGLKFMVYLQKENIIDESGMPKERFSAEFPKEGPSILRIQQVVRGDSAAYFCASSPIGDSIQPQHFGDGTRLSIL.

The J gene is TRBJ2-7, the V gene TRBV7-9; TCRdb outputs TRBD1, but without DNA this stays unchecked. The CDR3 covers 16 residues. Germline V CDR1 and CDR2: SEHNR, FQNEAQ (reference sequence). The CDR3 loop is CASSLFRRDRYYEQYF.

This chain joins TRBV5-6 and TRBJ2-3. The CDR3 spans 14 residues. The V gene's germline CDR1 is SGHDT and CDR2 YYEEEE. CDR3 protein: CASSLWFLDTTQYF.

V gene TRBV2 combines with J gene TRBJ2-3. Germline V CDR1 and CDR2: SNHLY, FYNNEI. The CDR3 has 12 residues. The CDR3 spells CASSTETDTQYF.

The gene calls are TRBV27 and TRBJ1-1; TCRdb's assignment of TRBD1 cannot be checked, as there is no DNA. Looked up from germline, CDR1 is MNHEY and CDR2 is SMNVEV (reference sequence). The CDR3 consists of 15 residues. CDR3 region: CASRTGRRGNTEAFF.

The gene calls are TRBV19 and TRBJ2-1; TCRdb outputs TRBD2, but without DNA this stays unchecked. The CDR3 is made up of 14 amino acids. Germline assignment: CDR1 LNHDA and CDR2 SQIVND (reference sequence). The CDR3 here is CASMTSGISGEQFF.

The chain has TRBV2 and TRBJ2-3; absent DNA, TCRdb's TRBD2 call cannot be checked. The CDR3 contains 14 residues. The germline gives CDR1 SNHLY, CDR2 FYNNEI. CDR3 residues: CASNNGRSTDTQCF.

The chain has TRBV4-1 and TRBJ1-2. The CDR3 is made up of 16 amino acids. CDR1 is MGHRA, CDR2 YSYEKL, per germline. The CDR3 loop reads CASSQDSVGGDYGYTF.

CDR3 sequence: CASSLVTLSPTRHTEAFF. The chain links TRBV11-1 to TRBJ1-1. The germline CDR1 and CDR2 sequences are SGHAT and FQDESV (reference sequence). The CDR3 totals 18 residues.

CDR3 in amino acids: CASSMQTSGPYEQYF. This sequence joins TRBV19 and TRBJ2-7; TCRdb names TRBD2, which stays unverified in the absence of DNA. Germline assignment: CDR1 LNHDA and CDR2 SQIVND (reference sequence). This CDR3 contains 15 residues.

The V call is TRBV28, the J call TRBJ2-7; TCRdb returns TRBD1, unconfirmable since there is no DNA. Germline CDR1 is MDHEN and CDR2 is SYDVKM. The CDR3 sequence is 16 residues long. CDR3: CASSLYLGTGPYEQYF.

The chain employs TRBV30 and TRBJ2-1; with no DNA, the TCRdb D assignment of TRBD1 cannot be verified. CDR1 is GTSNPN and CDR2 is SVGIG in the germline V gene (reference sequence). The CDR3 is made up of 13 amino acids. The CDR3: CAGGGGTYNEQFF.

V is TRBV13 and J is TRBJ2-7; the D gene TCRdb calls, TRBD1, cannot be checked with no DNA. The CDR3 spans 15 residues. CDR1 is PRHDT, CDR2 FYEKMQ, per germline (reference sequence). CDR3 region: CASSLGGVLGDEQYF.

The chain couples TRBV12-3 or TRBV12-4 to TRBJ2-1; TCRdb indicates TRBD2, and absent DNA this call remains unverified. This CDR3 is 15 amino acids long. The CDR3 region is CASRPTRRAYNEQFF.

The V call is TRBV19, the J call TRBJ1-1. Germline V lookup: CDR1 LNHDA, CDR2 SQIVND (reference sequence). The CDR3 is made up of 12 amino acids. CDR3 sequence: CASSPRDTEAFF.

The CDR3 is CASSSERGILAKNIQYF. The chain uses TRBV11-2 and TRBJ2-4; the TRBD1 assignment by TCRdb is unverifiable without DNA. Germline CDR1 reads SGHAT; CDR2 reads FQNNGV. The CDR3 is 17 amino acids.

CDR3 loop: CASSAQWGDRDEQYF. V and J are TRBV25-1 and TRBJ2-7; the D call from TCRdb, TRBD1, cannot be confirmed without DNA. Germline V gene lookup returns CDR1 MGHDK and CDR2 SYGVNS. CDR3 length equals 15 residues.

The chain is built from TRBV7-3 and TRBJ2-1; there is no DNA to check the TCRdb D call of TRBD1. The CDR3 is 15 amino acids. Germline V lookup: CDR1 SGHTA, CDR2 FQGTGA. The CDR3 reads CASSFGSGGYNEQFF.

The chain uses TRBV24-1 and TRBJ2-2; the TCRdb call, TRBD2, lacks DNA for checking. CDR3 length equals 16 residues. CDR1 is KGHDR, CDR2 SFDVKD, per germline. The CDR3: CATSDASGRGSGELFF.

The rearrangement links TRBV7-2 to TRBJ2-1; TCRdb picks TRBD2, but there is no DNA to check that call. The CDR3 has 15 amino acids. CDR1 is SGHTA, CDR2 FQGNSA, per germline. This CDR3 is CASSRETSPTNEQFF.

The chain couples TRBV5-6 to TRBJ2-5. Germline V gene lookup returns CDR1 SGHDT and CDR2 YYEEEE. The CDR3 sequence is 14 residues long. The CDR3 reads CASSYPGVQETQYF.

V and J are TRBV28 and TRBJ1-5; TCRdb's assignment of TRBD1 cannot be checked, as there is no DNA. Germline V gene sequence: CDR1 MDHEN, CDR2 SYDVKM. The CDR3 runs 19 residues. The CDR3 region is CASSSLRTGGARSNQPQHF.

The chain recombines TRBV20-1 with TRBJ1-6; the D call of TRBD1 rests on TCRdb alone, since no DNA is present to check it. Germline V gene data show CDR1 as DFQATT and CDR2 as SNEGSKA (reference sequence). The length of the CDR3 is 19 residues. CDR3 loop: CSAPIRMGKRGAPNSPLHF.